These 21 T cell receptor beta chains were sequenced from one sample in a study of blood T cell repertoires in COVID-19. The protocol was immunoSEQ multiplex PCR, while the TCRdb copy is restricted to in-frame clones and leaves out a portion. The repertoire has 73,000 or so clones, 75% to 95% of them found once; the top ten carry approximately 14%. Sequencing was carried out using peripheral blood. These receptors originate from a human donor with active COVID-19. The donor label of this sample is uncertain.

The chain employs TRBV5-1 and TRBJ2-7; 9 positions match TRBD1. The CDR3 contains 16 residues. The trim removed 4 bases at V and 5 bases at J, leaving 13 bases unmatched. Germline V gene sequence: CDR1 SGHRS, CDR2 YFSETQ. The CDR3 reads CASSLAGQGTIHEQYF. CDR3 DNA: TGCGCCAGCAGCCTGGCGGGACAGGGAACGATTCACGAGCAGTACTTC.

The gene calls are TRBV2 and TRBJ2-5; 7 bases map to TRBD2. Germline lookup yields CDR1 SNHLY and CDR2 FYNNEI. The CDR3 length is 11 residues. V lost 8 bases, J lost 5 bases, and 2 bases stayed unmatched. CDR3 DNA sequence: TGTGCCAGCGGGGAGGGGGAGACCCAGTACTTC. Protein product: CASGEGETQYF.

V gene TRBV5-1 combines with J gene TRBJ2-1; 13 bases map to TRBD2. Trimming cost V 0 bases and J 6 bases; bases outside gene matches: 3. CDR3 length: 16 residues. The germline V gene has CDR1 SGHRS and CDR2 YFSETQ. CDR3 nucleotide sequence: TGCGCCAGCAGCTTGGGCGGGACTAGCGGGACCAATGAGCAGTTCTTC. Translating it yields CASSLGGTSGTNEQFF.

The chain carries TRBV14 and TRBJ2-5; 8 bases align to TRBD2. Germline values: CDR1 SGHDN, CDR2 FVKESK. The V gene end was trimmed by 3 bases and the J gene end by 5 bases; junction bases not matched to a gene: 11. The CDR3 is 16 residues long. CDR3 loop: CASSQGALAVGETQYF. Here the CDR3 DNA reads TGTGCCAGCAGCCAGGGGGCACTAGCGGTTGGGGAGACCCAGTACTTC. Full variable domain (missing parts from reference TRBV14 and TRBJ2-5): EAGVTQFPSHSVIEKGQTVTLRCDPISGHDNLYWYRRVMGKEIKFLLHFVKESKQDESGMPNNRFLAERTGGTYSTLKVQPAELEDSGVYFCASSQGALAVGETQYFGPGTRLLVL.

J is TRBJ1-5 and V is TRBV28; a weak D match, TRBD1 (6 bases). The CDR3 loop spans 16 amino acids. Trimming removed 2 bases at V and 0 bases at J, with 11 bases between. The germline gives CDR1 MDHEN, CDR2 SYDVKM. CDR3 sequence (DNA): TGTGCCAGCAGTTTAGAACAGGGTAATAGCAATCAGCCCCAGCATTTT. Translating it yields CASSLEQGNSNQPQHF.

The rearrangement links TRBV13 to TRBJ2-7; TRBD1 agrees at 8 bases. V shed 4 bases and J 2 bases; nucleotides not matched to a gene: 10. Per germline, CDR1 PRHDT and CDR2 FYEKMQ (reference sequence). The CDR3 spans 16 residues. The CDR3 nucleotides read TGTGCCAGCAGCTCCACCACCGGGACAGGAGCCTACGAGCAGTACTTC. This codes for CASSSTTGTGAYEQYF.

This chain joins TRBV6-6 and TRBJ2-7, with TRBD2 matching 7 bases. The CDR3 sequence is 11 residues long. V lost 9 bases, J lost 3 bases, and 2 bases stayed unmatched. Germline V gives CDR1 MNHNY, CDR2 SVGAGI (reference sequence). CDR3 amino acids: CASGGDYEQYF. CDR3 sequence (DNA): TGTGCCAGTGGGGGGGACTACGAGCAGTACTTC.

V is TRBV28 and J is TRBJ1-4; TRBD1 is a possible D gene (5 bases). CDR1 is MDHEN, CDR2 SYDVKM, per germline. Trimming shortened V by 3 bases and J by 7 bases, and 15 bases separated the two germline ends. CDR3 length: 15 amino acids. The DNA of the CDR3 is TGTGCCAGCAGTTTGCCGACAGCGAGGAGTGAAAAACTGTTTTTT. It translates to CASSLPTARSEKLFF. Drawing the rest from reference TRBV28 and TRBJ1-4, the complete variable domain is DVKVTQSSRYLVKRTGEKVFLECVQDMDHENMFWYRQDPGLGLRLIYFSYDVKMKEKGDIPEGYSVSREKKERFSLILESASTNQTSMYLCASSLPTARSEKLFFGSGTQLSVL.

Only a few counts were recorded for this clone. The genes are TRBV15 and TRBJ2-7; TRBD1 is a possible D gene (5 bases). CDR1 is LNHNV and CDR2 is YYDKDF in the germline V gene (reference sequence). Trimming removed 3 bases at V and 3 bases at J, with 12 bases between. The CDR3 contains 14 residues. The CDR3, as DNA: TGTGCCACCAGCAGGATGACAGACAGCTACGAGCAGTACTTC. Translated: CATSRMTDSYEQYF. Supplemented by reference TRBV15 and TRBJ2-7, the full variable domain reads DAMVIQNPRYQVTQFGKPVTLSCSQTLNHNVMYWYQQKSSQAPKLLFHYYDKDFNNEADTPDNFQSRRPNTSFCFLDIRSPGLGDTAMYLCATSRMTDSYEQYFGPGTRLTVT.

Only one count was recorded for this clone. This chain joins TRBV28 and TRBJ1-1; the D is unclear. The V gene lost 2 bases and the J gene lost 1 base, with 2 bases spanning the gap. Germline CDR1 MDHEN, CDR2 SYDVKM. The CDR3 covers 12 residues. The CDR3 here is CASSLQNTEAFF. The CDR3, as DNA: TGTGCCAGCAGTTTACAGAACACTGAAGCTTTCTTT.

The rearrangement links TRBV3-1 (or the pseudogene TRBV3-2) to TRBJ1-4; D not certain. The length of the CDR3 is 13 residues. Germline CDR1 LGHDT, CDR2 YNNKEL (reference sequence). V gave up 7 bases and J gave up 7 bases, with 13 bases separating them. Here the CDR3 reads CASKDQVSEKLFF. The CDR3 DNA reads TGTGCCAGCAAAGATCAGGTATCTGAAAAACTGTTTTTT.

The chain's CDR3 is CASTQRGARDQPQHF. The CDR3 nucleotides are TGTGCCAGCACCCAACGGGGGGCGCGGGATCAGCCCCAGCATTTT. This rearrangement joins TRBV6-6 to TRBJ1-5; tentative D call: TRBD1 (6 bases). Germline CDR1 and CDR2: MNHNY and SVGAGI (reference sequence). This CDR3 has 15 residues. V lost 7 bases and J lost 5, with 18 bases in between.

The CDR3 DNA is TGTGCCAGCAGCTTAGGGACAGGGGGAGGTAATGCTGAAGCTTTCTTT. It specifies CASSLGTGGGNAEAFF. This sequence joins TRBV11-3 and TRBJ1-1; 10 positions match TRBD1. The CDR3 loop spans 16 amino acids. Trimming took 1 base from V and 6 from J; bases not matched to a gene: 8. Germline loops: CDR1 SGHNT, CDR2 YENEEA.

The chain has TRBV6-4 and TRBJ1-1; no definite D call. V was pared by 3 bases and J by 4 bases, with 9 bases between. The germline V gene encodes CDR1 MRHNA and CDR2 SNTAGT. The CDR3 length is 13 residues. This CDR3 reads CASSENDITEAFF. In DNA form, the CDR3 reads TGTGCCAGCAGTGAGAATGACATCACTGAAGCTTTCTTT.

The chain uses TRBV6-5 and TRBJ1-1, with D unclear. Per the germline V gene, CDR1 is MNHEY and CDR2 is SVGAGI. This CDR3 region has 15 residues. V lost 0 bases, J lost 2 bases, and 10 bases lay in between. The CDR3 DNA follows: TGTGCCAGCAGTTACTCGAGCAGGCCCAACACTGAAGCTTTCTTT. Amino acid sequence: CASSYSSRPNTEAFF.

The V call is TRBV4-1, the J call TRBJ2-1; tentative D call: TRBD1 (5 bases). The CDR3 is 14 residues long. Trimming cost V 4 bases and J 1 base, with 8 bases left between them. The germline CDR1 and CDR2 sequences are MGHRA and YSYEKL. CDR3 sequence: CASSPSGSYNEQFF. CDR3 nucleotide sequence: TGCGCCAGCAGCCCCTCAGGGTCCTACAATGAGCAGTTCTTC.

The rearrangement links TRBV19 to TRBJ1-2, with D possibly being TRBD1 (6 bases). V lost 10 bases and J 5 bases, leaving 17 bases between the germline ends. CDR3 length equals 13 residues. Germline V gene sequence: CDR1 LNHDA, CDR2 SQIVND (reference sequence). CDR3 sequence: CATKDGQRYGYTF. Written as DNA, the CDR3 is TGTGCCACAAAGGACGGACAGAGATATGGCTACACCTTC.

This clone occurred a few times. CDR3 sequence: CASSQRGNSPLHF. CDR3 nucleotide sequence: TGTGCCAGCAGTCAACGGGGAAATTCACCCCTCCACTTT. The chain carries TRBV12-3 or TRBV12-4 and TRBJ1-6; D ambiguous. This CDR3 spans 13 amino acids. Trimming took off 5 bases at V and 7 bases at J, with 9 bases between the two ends.

The CDR3 DNA sequence: TGCGCCAGCAGCCAAGATGACGGGAGGGCCACAGATACGCAGTATTTT. Encoded protein: CASSQDDGRATDTQYF. V and J are TRBV4-3 and TRBJ2-3; 8 positions match TRBD2. This CDR3 is built from 16 residues. Germline loops: CDR1 LGHNA, CDR2 YSLEER. The ends lost 0 bases at V and 2 bases at J; junction bases unmatched: 4.

The chain couples TRBV7-3 to TRBJ2-1; D might be TRBD2 (5 bases). Germline V lookup: CDR1 SGHTA, CDR2 FQGTGA. The CDR3 has 13 amino acids. The V gene lost 5 bases and the J gene lost 10 bases, with 15 bases spanning the gap. CDR3 nucleotides: TGTGCCAGCAGCCGGAGGCCGGGCATAGAGCAGTTCTTC. Encoded protein: CASSRRPGIEQFF.

V usage is TRBV24-1 and J usage is TRBJ2-5; 8 positions agree with TRBD2. V shed 3 bases and J 5 bases; nucleotides not matched to a gene: 7. This CDR3 spans 15 amino acids. From germline, CDR1 is KGHDR and CDR2 SFDVKD. Here the CDR3 reads CATSDPASGGETQYF. The CDR3 DNA reads as TGTGCCACCAGTGATCCCGCGTCGGGGGGGGAGACCCAGTACTTC.